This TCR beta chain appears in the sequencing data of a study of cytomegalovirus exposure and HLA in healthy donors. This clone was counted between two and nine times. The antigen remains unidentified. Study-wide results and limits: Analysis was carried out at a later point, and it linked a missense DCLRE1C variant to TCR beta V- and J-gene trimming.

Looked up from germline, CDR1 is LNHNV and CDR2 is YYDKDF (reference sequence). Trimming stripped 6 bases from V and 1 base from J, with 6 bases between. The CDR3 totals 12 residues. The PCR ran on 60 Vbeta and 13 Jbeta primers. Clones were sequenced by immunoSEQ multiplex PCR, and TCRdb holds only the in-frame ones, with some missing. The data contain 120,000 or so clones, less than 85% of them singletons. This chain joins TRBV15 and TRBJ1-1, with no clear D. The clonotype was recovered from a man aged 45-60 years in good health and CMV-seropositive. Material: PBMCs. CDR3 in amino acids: CATSTPNTEAFF. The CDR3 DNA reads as TGTGCCACCAGTACTCCGAACACTGAAGCTTTCTTT.